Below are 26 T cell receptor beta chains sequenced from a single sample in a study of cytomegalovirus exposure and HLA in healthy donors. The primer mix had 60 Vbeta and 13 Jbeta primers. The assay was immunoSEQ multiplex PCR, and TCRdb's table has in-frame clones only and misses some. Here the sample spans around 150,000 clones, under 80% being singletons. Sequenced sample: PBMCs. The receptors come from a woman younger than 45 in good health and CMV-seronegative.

The CDR3, as DNA: TGCAGTGCCACCCGACAGACAGAGCAGTTCTTC. Its protein is CSATRQTEQFF. V and J are TRBV20-1 and TRBJ2-1, with D perhaps TRBD1 (5 bases). The CDR3 contains 11 residues. CDR1 and CDR2 (germline): DFQATT, SNEGSKA (reference sequence). The V end lost 6 bases, the J end lost 10 bases, and 13 bases lay between the germline ends.

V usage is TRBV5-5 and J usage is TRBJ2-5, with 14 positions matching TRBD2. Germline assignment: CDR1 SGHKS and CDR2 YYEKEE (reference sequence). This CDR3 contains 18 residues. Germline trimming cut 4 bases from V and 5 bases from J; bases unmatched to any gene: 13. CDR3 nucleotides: TGTGCCAGCAGCGCGGGAAGACTAGCGGGGGGGGACGGGGAGACCCAGTACTTC. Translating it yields CASSAGRLAGGDGETQYF.

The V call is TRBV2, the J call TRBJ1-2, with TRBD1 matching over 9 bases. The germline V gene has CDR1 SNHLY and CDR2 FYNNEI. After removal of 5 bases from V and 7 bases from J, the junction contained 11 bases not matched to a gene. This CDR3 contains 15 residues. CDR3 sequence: CASSSQGARLSGYTF. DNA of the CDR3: TGTGCCAGCAGTTCACAGGGGGCGCGTTTAAGTGGCTACACCTTC.

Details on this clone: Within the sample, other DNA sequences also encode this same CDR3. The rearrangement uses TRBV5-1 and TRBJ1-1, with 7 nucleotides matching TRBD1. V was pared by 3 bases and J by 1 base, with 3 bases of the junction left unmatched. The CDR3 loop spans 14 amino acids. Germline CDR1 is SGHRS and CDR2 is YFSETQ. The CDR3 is CASSSQGGNTEAFF. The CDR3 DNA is TGCGCCAGCAGCTCGCAGGGGGGGAACACTGAAGCTTTCTTT.

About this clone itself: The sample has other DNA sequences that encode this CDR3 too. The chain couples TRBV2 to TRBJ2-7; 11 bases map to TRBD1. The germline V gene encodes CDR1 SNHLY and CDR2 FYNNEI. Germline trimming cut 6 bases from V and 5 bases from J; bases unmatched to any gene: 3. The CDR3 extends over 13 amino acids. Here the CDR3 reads CASSGQGADEQYF. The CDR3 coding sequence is TGTGCCAGCAGCGGACAGGGGGCGGACGAGCAGTACTTC.

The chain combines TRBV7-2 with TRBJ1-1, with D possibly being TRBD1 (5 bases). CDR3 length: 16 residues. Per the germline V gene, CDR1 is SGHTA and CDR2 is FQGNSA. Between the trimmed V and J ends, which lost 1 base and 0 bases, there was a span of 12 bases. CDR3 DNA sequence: TGTGCCAGCAGCTTAGGGAGACAGTTTCTGAACACTGAAGCTTTCTTT. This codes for CASSLGRQFLNTEAFF.

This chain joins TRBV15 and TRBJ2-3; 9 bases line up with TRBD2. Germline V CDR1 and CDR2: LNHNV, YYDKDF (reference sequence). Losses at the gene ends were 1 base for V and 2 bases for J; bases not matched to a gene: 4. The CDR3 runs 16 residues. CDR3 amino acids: CATSRGLAGFTDTQYF. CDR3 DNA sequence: TGTGCCACCAGCAGAGGGCTAGCGGGATTCACAGATACGCAGTATTTT.

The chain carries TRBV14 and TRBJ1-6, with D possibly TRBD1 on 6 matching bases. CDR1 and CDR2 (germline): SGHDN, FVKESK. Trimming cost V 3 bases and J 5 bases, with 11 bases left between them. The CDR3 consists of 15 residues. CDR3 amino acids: CASSQNRVDNSPLHF. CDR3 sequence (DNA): TGTGCCAGCAGCCAGAACAGGGTGGATAATTCACCCCTCCACTTT.

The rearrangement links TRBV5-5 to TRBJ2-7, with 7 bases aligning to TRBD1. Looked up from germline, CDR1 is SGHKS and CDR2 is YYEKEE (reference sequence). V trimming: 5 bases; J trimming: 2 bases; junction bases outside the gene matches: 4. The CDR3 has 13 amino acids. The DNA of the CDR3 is TGTGCCAGCAGGTACACAGGGGCCTACGAGCAGTACTTC. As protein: CASRYTGAYEQYF.

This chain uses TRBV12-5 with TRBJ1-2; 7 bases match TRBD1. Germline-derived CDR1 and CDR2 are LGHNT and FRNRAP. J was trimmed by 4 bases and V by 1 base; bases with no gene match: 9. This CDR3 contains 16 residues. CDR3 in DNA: TGTGCTAGTGGTTTGGCGAGACGACAGGGAAGCTATGGCTACACCTTC. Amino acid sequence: CASGLARRQGSYGYTF.

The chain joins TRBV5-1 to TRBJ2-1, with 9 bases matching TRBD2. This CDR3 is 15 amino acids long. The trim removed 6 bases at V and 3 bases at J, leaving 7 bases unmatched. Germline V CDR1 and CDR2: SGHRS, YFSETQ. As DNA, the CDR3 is TGCGCCAGCACCAGCGGGGGGCGAATCTACAATGAGCAGTTCTTC. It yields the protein CASTSGGRIYNEQFF.

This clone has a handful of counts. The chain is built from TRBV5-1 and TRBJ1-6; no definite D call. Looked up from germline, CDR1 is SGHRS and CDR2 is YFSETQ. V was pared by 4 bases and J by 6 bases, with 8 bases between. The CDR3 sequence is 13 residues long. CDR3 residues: CASSPYTNSPLHF. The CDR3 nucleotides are TGCGCCAGCAGCCCATACACTAATTCACCCCTCCACTTT.

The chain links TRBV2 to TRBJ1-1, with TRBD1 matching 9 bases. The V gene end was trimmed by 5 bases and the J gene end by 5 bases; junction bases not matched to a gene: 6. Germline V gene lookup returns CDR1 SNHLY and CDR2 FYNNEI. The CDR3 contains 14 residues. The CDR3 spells CASSPTGGRTEAFF. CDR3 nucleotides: TGTGCCAGCAGTCCGACAGGGGGTAGAACTGAAGCTTTCTTT.

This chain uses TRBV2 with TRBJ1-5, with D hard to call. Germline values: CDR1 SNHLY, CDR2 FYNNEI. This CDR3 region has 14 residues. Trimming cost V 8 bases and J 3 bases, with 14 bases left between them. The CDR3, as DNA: TGTGCCAGCGGCCAGGCCGGATCCAATCAGCCCCAGCATTTT. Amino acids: CASGQAGSNQPQHF.

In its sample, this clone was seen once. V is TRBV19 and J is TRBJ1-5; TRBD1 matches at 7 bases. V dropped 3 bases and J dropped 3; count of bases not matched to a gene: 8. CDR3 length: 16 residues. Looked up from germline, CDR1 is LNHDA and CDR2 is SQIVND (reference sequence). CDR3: CASSIGQAYSNQPQHF. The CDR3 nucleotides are TGTGCCAGTAGTATTGGACAGGCCTACTCCAATCAGCCCCAGCATTTT. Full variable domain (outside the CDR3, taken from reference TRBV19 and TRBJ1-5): DGGITQSPKYLFRKEGQNVTLSCEQNLNHDAMYWYRQDPGQGLRLIYYSQIVNDFQKGDIAEGYSVSREKKESFPLTVTSAQKNPTAFYLCASSIGQAYSNQPQHFGDGTRLSIL.

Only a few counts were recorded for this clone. The CDR3 reads CASSPLVKAEGTQYF. CDR3 nucleotide sequence: TGTGCCAGCAGTCCGTTAGTTAAGGCCGAGGGTACGCAGTATTTT. V is TRBV6-5 and J is TRBJ2-3, with D perhaps matching TRBD2 (5 bases). The V end lost 5 bases, the J end lost 8 bases, and 20 bases lay between the germline ends. This CDR3 region has 15 residues. Germline assignment: CDR1 MNHEY and CDR2 SVGAGI.

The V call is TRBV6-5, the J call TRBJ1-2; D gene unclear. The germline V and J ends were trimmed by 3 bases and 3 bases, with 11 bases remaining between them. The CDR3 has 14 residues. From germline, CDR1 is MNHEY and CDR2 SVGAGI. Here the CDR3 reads CASSYREVDYGYTF. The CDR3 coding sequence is TGTGCCAGCAGTTATCGGGAGGTCGACTATGGCTACACCTTC.

The CDR3 region is CASSRERDFYETQYF. In DNA form, the CDR3 reads TGTGCCAGCAGCCGAGAACGGGATTTTTACGAGACCCAGTACTTC. This rearrangement joins TRBV4-2 to TRBJ2-5; a possible D gene is TRBD2 (5 bases). The ends were cut back, 4 bases at V and 5 bases at J, with 17 bases in the middle. Germline V gene lookup returns CDR1 LGHNA and CDR2 YNFKEQ. The CDR3 has 15 amino acids.

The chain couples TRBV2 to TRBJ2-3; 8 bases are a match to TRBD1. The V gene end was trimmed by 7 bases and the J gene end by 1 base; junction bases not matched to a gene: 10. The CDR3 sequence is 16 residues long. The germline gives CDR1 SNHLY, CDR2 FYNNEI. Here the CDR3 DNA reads TGTGCCAGCACCACCCAGAAACAGGGGGGCACAGATACGCAGTATTTT. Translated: CASTTQKQGGTDTQYF.

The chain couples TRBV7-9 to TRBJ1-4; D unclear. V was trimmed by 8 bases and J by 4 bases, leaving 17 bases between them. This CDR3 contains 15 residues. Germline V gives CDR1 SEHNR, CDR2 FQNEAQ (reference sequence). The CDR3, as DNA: TGTGCCAGCTTACCACGGGGAAGCAGTAATGAAAAACTGTTTTTT. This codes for CASLPRGSSNEKLFF.

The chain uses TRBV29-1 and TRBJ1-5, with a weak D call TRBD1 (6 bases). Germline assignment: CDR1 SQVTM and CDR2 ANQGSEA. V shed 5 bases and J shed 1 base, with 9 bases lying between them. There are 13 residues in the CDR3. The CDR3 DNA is TGCAGCGTTTTGACAGGCAGCAATCAGCCCCAGCATTTT. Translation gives CSVLTGSNQPQHF.

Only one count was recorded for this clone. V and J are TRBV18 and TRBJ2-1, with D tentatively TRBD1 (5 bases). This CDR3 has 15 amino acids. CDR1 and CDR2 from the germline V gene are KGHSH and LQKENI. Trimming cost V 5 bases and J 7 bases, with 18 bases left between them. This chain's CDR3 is CASSNAGLNRNEQFF. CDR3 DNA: TGTGCCAGCTCAAACGCAGGGCTGAACAGGAATGAGCAGTTCTTC.

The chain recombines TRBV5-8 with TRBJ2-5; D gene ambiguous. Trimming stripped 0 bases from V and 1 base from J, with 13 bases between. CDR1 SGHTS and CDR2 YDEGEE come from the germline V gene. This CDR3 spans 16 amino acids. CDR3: CASSLVTTKFQETQYF. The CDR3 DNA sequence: TGTGCCAGCAGCTTGGTTACAACGAAATTCCAAGAGACCCAGTACTTC.

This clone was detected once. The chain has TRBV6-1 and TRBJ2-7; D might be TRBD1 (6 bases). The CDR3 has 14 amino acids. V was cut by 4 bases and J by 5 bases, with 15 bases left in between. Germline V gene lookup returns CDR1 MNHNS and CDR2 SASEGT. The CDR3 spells CASSVGQGWNEQYF. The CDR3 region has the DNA TGTGCCAGCAGTGTAGGGCAGGGGTGGAACGAGCAGTACTTC.

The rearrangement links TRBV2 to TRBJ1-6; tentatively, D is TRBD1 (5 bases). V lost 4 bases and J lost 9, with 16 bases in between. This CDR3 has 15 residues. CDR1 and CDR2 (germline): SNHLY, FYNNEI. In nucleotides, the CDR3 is TGTGCCAGCAGTGTGACGGACATTGGCTCTTCACCCCTCCACTTT. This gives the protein CASSVTDIGSSPLHF.

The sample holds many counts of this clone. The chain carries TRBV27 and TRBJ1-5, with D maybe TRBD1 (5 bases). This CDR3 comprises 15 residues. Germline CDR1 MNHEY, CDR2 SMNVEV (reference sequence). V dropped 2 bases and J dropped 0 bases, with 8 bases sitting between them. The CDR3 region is CASSLRGLSNQPQHF. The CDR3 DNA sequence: TGTGCCAGCAGTTTAAGGGGCCTTAGCAATCAGCCCCAGCATTTT.